This T cell receptor (beta chain) was retrieved from a study of CD8 T cells in Susac syndrome. Reverse transcription of about 0.45 to 1 ug RNA was performed with random hexamers. immunoSEQ multiplex PCR amplified TCR beta CDR3 across 54 Vbeta, 13 Jbeta. TCRdb processed the immunoSEQ multiplex PCR reads anew with MiXCR; each CDR3 protein has one entry. The sample shows more than 110,000 distinct CDR3 sequences, about 94% of them seen only once. Germline V gene data show CDR1 as MNHEY and CDR2 as SMNVEV (reference sequence). V was cut by 6 bases and J by 6 bases, with 11 bases left in between. The CDR3 has 12 residues. Peripheral blood CD8+ and CD4+ T cells were profiled by TCR beta sequencing. Healthy donors, matched for age and sex, constituted the control group. TEMRA cells were enriched by FACS, and CD4+ and CD8+ T cells were negatively isolated.

The source of this sequence is a human donor in good health. Material for sequencing was CD8+ T cells from PBMCs. The chain joins TRBV27 to TRBJ1-1; D is perhaps TRBD1 (6 bases). The chain's CDR3 is CASRGGQAEAFF. Here the CDR3 DNA reads TGTGCCAGCAGGGGGGGGCAGGCTGAAGCTTTCTTT.